This TCR beta chain is from a study of cytomegalovirus exposure and HLA in healthy donors. Findings of the study overall: It was confirmed in vitro that a few of the CMV-associated chains were specific for CMV antigens.

As to this clone: Its specificity is not known.

The junction had 3 bases not matched to a gene; V was cut back by 2 bases and J by 2 bases. CDR3 length: 17 amino acids. The germline V gene has CDR1 LNHDA and CDR2 SQIVND (reference sequence). The PCR ran on 60 Vbeta and 13 Jbeta primers. Profiling relied on immunoSEQ multiplex PCR, and the TCRdb table lists in-frame clones only, not all of them. The sample includes 100,000 to 150,000 clones, around 82% seen only once; the top ten take more than 3.5%. Sequences were obtained from PBMCs. The V call is TRBV19, the J call TRBJ1-4; the match to TRBD1 covers 12 bases. This TCR was sampled from a woman aged 40 to 50 in good health and CMV-seropositive. Written as DNA, the CDR3 is TGTGCCAGTAGTATACCGGGACAGGGGGCGACTAATGAAAAACTGTTTTTT. It codes for CASSIPGQGATNEKLFF.